This T cell receptor (beta chain) was captured in a study of blood T cell repertoires in COVID-19. Turning to the study itself: Samples came from the United States, Italy and Spain, spanning acute and convalescent COVID-19. The cDNA or gDNA used as material had been derived from T cells, B-cell-depleted T cells, or PBMCs.

As handled by the study authors: Estimation of nucleated cell counts was performed using reference gene primer amplification. Sequencing was performed with immunoSEQ multiplex PCR; in TCRdb, only in-frame clones are kept and a portion is missing. That table furnishes V, J and clone size, whereas the DNA furnished D and trimming. The data hold 200,000 to 300,000 clones, with under 85% observed a single time. V lost 4 bases and J 6 bases, leaving 19 bases between the germline ends. The CDR3 is 15 residues long. Germline-derived CDR1 and CDR2 are LGHDT and YNNKEL (reference sequence). The sample consisted of peripheral blood. The receptor comes from a human donor in a cohort sampled during active COVID-19. The V gene is TRBV3-1 (or the pseudogene TRBV3-2), the J gene TRBJ2-7; D might be TRBD1 (6 bases). The CDR3: CASSLLGARGGEQYF. The DNA for the CDR3 is TGTGCCAGCAGCCTGCTGGGGGCGCGAGGGGGCGAGCAGTACTTC.